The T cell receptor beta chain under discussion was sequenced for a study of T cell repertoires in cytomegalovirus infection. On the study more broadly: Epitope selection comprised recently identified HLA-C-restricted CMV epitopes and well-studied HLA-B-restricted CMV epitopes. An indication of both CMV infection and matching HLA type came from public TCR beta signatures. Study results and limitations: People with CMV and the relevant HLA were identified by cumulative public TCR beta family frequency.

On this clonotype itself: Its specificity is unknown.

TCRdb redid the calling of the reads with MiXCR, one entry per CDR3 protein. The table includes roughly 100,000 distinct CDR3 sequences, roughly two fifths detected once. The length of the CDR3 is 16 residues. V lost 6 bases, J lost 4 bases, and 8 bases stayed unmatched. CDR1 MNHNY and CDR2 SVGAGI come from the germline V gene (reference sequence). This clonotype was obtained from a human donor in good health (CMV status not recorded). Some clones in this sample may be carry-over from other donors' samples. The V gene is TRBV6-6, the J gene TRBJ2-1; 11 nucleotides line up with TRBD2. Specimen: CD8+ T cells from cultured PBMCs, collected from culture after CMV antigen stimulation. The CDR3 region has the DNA TGTGCCAGCAGCTCGATCGGACTAGCGGGTTACAATGAGCAGTTCTTC. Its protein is CASSSIGLAGYNEQFF.